These 28 T cell receptor beta chains were sequenced from one sample in a study of blood T cell repertoires in COVID-19. The repertoire was sequenced with immunoSEQ multiplex PCR; TCRdb's copy has only in-frame clones and lacks some. The repertoire holds around 160,000 clones, with about 86% as singletons. The specimen sequenced was peripheral blood. These receptors all stem from a woman older than 75 with acute or convalescent COVID-19.

The chain recombines TRBV28 with TRBJ1-1; possibly TRBD1 for D (5 bases). V shed 2 bases and J shed 5 bases, with 12 bases lying between them. This CDR3 is 14 amino acids long. The V gene's germline CDR1 is MDHEN and CDR2 SYDVKM. CDR3 protein: CASSLRGSWTEAFF. In DNA, the CDR3 is TGTGCCAGCAGTTTACGGGGGTCGTGGACTGAAGCTTTCTTT.

The CDR3 spells CASSQDRLYGYTF. CDR3 sequence (DNA): TGCGCCAGCAGCCAAGACAGGCTCTATGGCTACACCTTC. The rearrangement links TRBV4-3 to TRBJ1-2; D ambiguous. Germline values: CDR1 LGHNA, CDR2 YSLEER. The CDR3 runs 13 residues. V was pared by 0 bases and J by 4 bases, with 6 bases between.

The chain carries TRBV18 and TRBJ2-7, with no clear D. Per germline, CDR1 KGHSH and CDR2 LQKENI. Trimming took 0 bases from V and 2 from J, leaving 8 bases between them. The CDR3 spans 14 residues. CDR3 nucleotides: TGTGCCAGCTCACCACCTGCGGCAACCTACGAGCAGTACTTC. This translates into CASSPPAATYEQYF.

This clone was seen only a few times. The chain carries TRBV19 and TRBJ2-5; the match to TRBD1 covers 9 bases. J lost 7 bases, V lost 5 bases, and 5 bases had no gene match. Germline assignment: CDR1 LNHDA and CDR2 SQIVND (reference sequence). The CDR3 is made up of 13 amino acids. The CDR3 DNA is TGTGCCAGTAGTGAGGGACAGGGCGGGACCCAGTACTTC. It specifies CASSEGQGGTQYF.

The chain couples TRBV7-2 to TRBJ1-6; D is ambiguous. Germline assignment: CDR1 SGHTA and CDR2 FQGNSA. Trimming stripped 0 bases from V and 4 bases from J, with 13 bases between. The CDR3 runs to 17 residues. The CDR3 nucleotides are TGTGCCAGCAGCTTAGCCCGGGTTGTGGAATATAATTCACCCCTCCACTTT. As protein: CASSLARVVEYNSPLHF.

The chain joins TRBV27 to TRBJ2-5; D perhaps matches TRBD2 (5 bases). Germline V CDR1 and CDR2: MNHEY, SMNVEV (reference sequence). This CDR3 contains 15 residues. V dropped 6 bases and J dropped 4 bases, with 18 bases sitting between them. CDR3 DNA sequence: TGTGCCAGCAGCCCAACCCTTAGAGGGAGAGAGACCCAGTACTTC. Translating it yields CASSPTLRGRETQYF.

The sample holds one count of this clone. V gene TRBV12-3 or TRBV12-4 combines with J gene TRBJ2-3; perhaps TRBD1 as D (5 bases). Trimming shortened V by 6 bases and J by 7 bases, and 8 bases separated the two germline ends. The length of the CDR3 is 11 residues. CDR3 nucleotide sequence: TGTGCCAGCAGCCCAGGGTATACGCAGTATTTT. It yields the protein CASSPGYTQYF.

V is TRBV12-5 and J is TRBJ1-1, with no clear D. Trimming removed 2 bases at V and 5 bases at J, with 6 bases between. Germline V lookup: CDR1 LGHNT, CDR2 FRNRAP. The CDR3 is made up of 12 amino acids. The CDR3 sequence: CASGLQRTEAFF. CDR3 DNA sequence: TGTGCTAGTGGTTTGCAGAGGACTGAAGCTTTCTTT.

The V and J genes are TRBV7-3 and TRBJ2-1; perhaps TRBD2 as D (6 bases). Germline V CDR1 and CDR2: SGHTA, FQGTGA. V was cut by 2 bases and J by 0 bases, with 8 bases left in between. The CDR3 extends over 15 amino acids. The DNA of the CDR3 is TGTGCCAGCAGCTTAGCGGGGAGCTCCTACAATGAGCAGTTCTTC. Protein sequence: CASSLAGSSYNEQFF.

This rearrangement joins TRBV4-1 to TRBJ2-2, with 7 nucleotides matching TRBD1. The CDR3 sequence is 18 residues long. V shed 3 bases and J 7 bases; nucleotides not matched to a gene: 17. Germline V gene sequence: CDR1 MGHRA, CDR2 YSYEKL. The CDR3 nucleotides are TGCGCCAGCAGCCACCCCATCTTTAGAAGGGGGCGGATCGGGGAGCTGTTTTTT. Translating gives CASSHPIFRRGRIGELFF.

The chain uses TRBV10-3 and TRBJ1-5; 8 nucleotides align to TRBD1. The V and J ends lost 10 bases and 0 bases, in that order; junction bases with no gene match: 2. Germline CDR1 and CDR2: ENHRY and SYGVKD. The CDR3 consists of 13 residues. CDR3 residues: CATTGDSNQPQHF. In DNA, the CDR3 is TGTGCCACGACAGGGGATAGCAATCAGCCCCAGCATTTT.

This chain links TRBV19 with TRBJ2-7; D gene ambiguous. The germline V gene encodes CDR1 LNHDA and CDR2 SQIVND (reference sequence). Trimming took 3 bases from V and 7 from J, leaving 13 bases between them. CDR3 length: 13 amino acids. Here the CDR3 DNA reads TGTGCCAGTAGTATTGTCGCAGGCAGGGAGCAGTACTTC. Amino acid sequence: CASSIVAGREQYF.

This clone showed up just a few times. J is TRBJ2-3 and V is TRBV5-5, with TRBD2 as a possible D gene (5 bases). The CDR3 extends over 15 amino acids. Germline values: CDR1 SGHKS, CDR2 YYEKEE (reference sequence). V dropped 4 bases and J dropped 3 bases, with 15 bases sitting between them. The CDR3 reads CASSLRPSGTDTQYF. The CDR3 DNA reads TGTGCCAGCAGCCTACGACCTTCGGGGACAGATACGCAGTATTTT.

The CDR3 DNA reads TGTGCCAGCAGCATCCCCCGGTCTTGGAACACTGAAGCTTTCTTT. Translated, it gives CASSIPRSWNTEAFF. The chain recombines TRBV21-1 with TRBJ1-1. TRBV21-1 is recorded as a pseudogene. The CDR3 is made up of 15 amino acids.

The chain joins TRBV6-5 to TRBJ2-1; unclear D gene. The CDR3 contains 14 residues. Per the germline V gene, CDR1 is MNHEY and CDR2 is SVGAGI. Trimming left V 7 bases short and J 4 bases short, with 14 bases between. CDR3 nucleotide sequence: TGTGCCAGCAACGGTGAGTCTCCTTACAATGAGCAGTTCTTC. Protein sequence: CASNGESPYNEQFF.

The chain couples TRBV9 to TRBJ2-3, with 7 positions matching TRBD1. This CDR3 spans 15 amino acids. The junction had 5 bases not matched to a gene; V was cut back by 1 base and J by 3 bases. CDR1 is SGDLS, CDR2 YYNGEE, per germline. The CDR3 reads CASSVTGTETDTQYF. The CDR3 DNA reads as TGTGCCAGCAGCGTAACCGGGACAGAAACAGATACGCAGTATTTT.

The chain combines TRBV28 with TRBJ2-5, with 8 bases fitting TRBD1. V was clipped by 1 base and J by 5 bases; unmatched bases: 3. Germline loops: CDR1 MDHEN, CDR2 SYDVKM. The CDR3 length is 14 residues. The DNA of the CDR3 is TGTGCCAGCAGTTTATCAGGGGGCCGGGAGACCCAGTACTTC. This codes for CASSLSGGRETQYF.

This sequence joins TRBV18 and TRBJ2-3; D is undetermined. The CDR3 length is 12 residues. V was pared by 3 bases and J by 5 bases, with 6 bases between. The germline gives CDR1 KGHSH, CDR2 LQKENI. For the CDR3, the DNA is TGTGCCAGCTCACCCTCGGTAGATACGCAGTATTTT. This translates into CASSPSVDTQYF. Based on the CDR3 plus reference TRBV18 and TRBJ2-3, the full variable domain is NAGVMQNPRHLVRRRGQEARLRCSPMKGHSHVYWYRQLPEEGLKFMVYLQKENIIDESGMPKERFSAEFPKEGPSILRIQQVVRGDSAAYFCASSPSVDTQYFGPGTRLTVL.

The chain links TRBV10-3 to TRBJ2-7; possible D gene TRBD2, 5 bases. The germline V gene encodes CDR1 ENHRY and CDR2 SYGVKD. V gave up 0 bases and J gave up 0 bases, with 9 bases separating them. The CDR3 consists of 15 residues. The CDR3 nucleotides are TGTGCCATCAGTGAGTCTGCGGGTGTCTCCTACGAGCAGTACTTC. Protein sequence: CAISESAGVSYEQYF.

This sequence joins TRBV24-1 and TRBJ2-1, with 10 bases identical to TRBD2. Germline V gene data show CDR1 as KGHDR and CDR2 as SFDVKD. The CDR3 sequence is 14 residues long. V lost 7 bases, J lost 10 bases, and 9 bases stayed unmatched. The CDR3, as DNA: TGTGCCACCAGACCTAGCGGGAGAAGAGGGGAGCAGTTCTTC. Amino acids: CATRPSGRRGEQFF.

The rearrangement links TRBV23-1 to TRBJ1-3; 7 positions match TRBD1. TRBV23-1 is noted as an ORF with a role that remains uncertain. Unmatched junction bases numbered 6, after V lost 4 bases and J lost 0 bases. The CDR3 extends over 16 amino acids. CDR3: CASSREDRSSGNTIYF. The CDR3 DNA follows: TGCGCCAGCAGTCGGGAGGACAGGAGCTCTGGAAACACCATATATTTT.

V gene TRBV5-1 combines with J gene TRBJ1-5; D gene unclear. The V end lost 0 bases, the J end lost 4 bases, and 11 bases lay between the germline ends. The CDR3 consists of 15 residues. Germline V CDR1 and CDR2: SGHRS, YFSETQ. CDR3 residues: CASSLVGGLNQPQHF. The CDR3 DNA sequence: TGCGCCAGCAGCTTGGTCGGCGGACTAAATCAGCCCCAGCATTTT.

The chain employs TRBV15 and TRBJ2-7, with 7 bases fitting TRBD1. CDR1 and CDR2 (germline): LNHNV, YYDKDF (reference sequence). The CDR3 consists of 12 residues. With 0 bases clipped from V and 10 bases from J, the junction kept 3 bases outside the gene matches. CDR3 in DNA: TGTGCCACCAGCAGAGATAGACAGGGTCAGTACTTC. This translates into CATSRDRQGQYF. Combining the CDR3 with reference TRBV15 and TRBJ2-7 gives the whole variable domain DAMVIQNPRYQVTQFGKPVTLSCSQTLNHNVMYWYQQKSSQAPKLLFHYYDKDFNNEADTPDNFQSRRPNTSFCFLDIRSPGLGDTAMYLCATSRDRQGQYFGPGTRLTVT.

The CDR3 nucleotides are TGTGCCAGCAGCTTAGGGACAGGGTCCAACAATGAGCAGTTCTTC. It codes for CASSLGTGSNNEQFF. This rearrangement joins TRBV7-9 to TRBJ2-1; 8 nucleotides agree with TRBD1. This CDR3 has 15 residues. The germline CDR1 and CDR2 sequences are SEHNR and FQNEAQ (reference sequence). V lost 1 base to trimming and J lost 5 bases; unmatched junction nucleotides: 4.

This clone was detected only once. The chain uses TRBV29-1 and TRBJ2-1; TRBD1 matches at 7 bases. CDR1 and CDR2 (germline): SQVTM, ANQGSEA. There are 15 residues in the CDR3. V was clipped by 6 bases and J by 2 bases; unmatched bases: 10. CDR3 sequence: CSVQPTGSPYNEQFF. For the CDR3, the DNA is TGCAGCGTCCAACCGACAGGGTCCCCCTACAATGAGCAGTTCTTC.

The rearrangement uses TRBV28 and TRBJ1-2; 7 bases are a match to TRBD1. V gave up 4 bases and J gave up 2 bases; unmatched junction bases: 10. Per the germline V gene, CDR1 is MDHEN and CDR2 is SYDVKM. The CDR3 spans 16 residues. The CDR3 sequence is CASSSGGSGFNYGYTF. The CDR3 DNA follows: TGTGCCAGCAGTTCAGGGGGATCAGGGTTCAACTATGGCTACACCTTC.

This clone has more than one count but fewer than ten. V gene TRBV7-2 combines with J gene TRBJ1-3; 11 positions agree with TRBD1. V trimming: 5 bases; J trimming: 6 bases; junction bases outside the gene matches: 6. The CDR3 has 15 residues. Germline V gene data show CDR1 as SGHTA and CDR2 as FQGNSA. The CDR3 region is CASSQGDRGVNTIYF. DNA of the CDR3: TGTGCCAGCAGCCAAGGGGACAGGGGGGTAAACACCATATATTTT.

For the CDR3, the DNA is TGTGCCAGCAGCTTGGGGACAGGGACGGGGACCCAGTACTTC. This gives the protein CASSLGTGTGTQYF. V is TRBV5-6 and J is TRBJ2-5; TRBD1 matches at 8 bases. The CDR3 is made up of 14 amino acids. Germline-derived CDR1 and CDR2 are SGHDT and YYEEEE. Trimming removed 0 bases from V and 7 bases from J; junction bases left unmatched: 5.